The source of this T cell receptor (beta chain) is a study of cytomegalovirus exposure and HLA in healthy donors listed by TCRdb under 2017. About the study as a whole: An earlier analysis of 550 to 700 of the donors reported more than 250 Gb of sequence data and 117 million unique TCR beta sequences from about 200 million T cells. About 330 gigabases of sequencing data and about 92 million unique TCR sequences made up an early release that covered under 750 HLA-typed donors. The study used immunosequencing to profile the T cell repertoires of 670 or so subjects and linked those repertoires to cytomegalovirus serostatus. Among the roughly 410 genotyped donors, around 79% belonged to the genetic ancestry cluster associated with self-reported Caucasian donors. In a later analysis, previously published TCR beta repertoires from about 670 donors were re-analyzed and high-resolution HLA genotyping was added so that TCR occurrence patterns could be studied. Every repertoire in the discovery cohort had been generated on one and the same sequencing platform. HLA typing included class I and class II loci at four-digit resolution. Typing coverage varied by locus: roughly 620-640 donors for A, B, C, DRB1 and DQB1; around 560 for DQA1; some 610 for DPA1; 450 to 480 for DPB1. The study aimed to test whether signatures of past pathogen exposure could be identified by cataloging public T cell receptors. Because of strong linkage in the cohort, 4 to 6 DR-DQ haplotypes were treated as single units for association and clustering. The study combined high-throughput TCR immunosequencing, statistical association of individual TCRs with disease status, and machine learning to predict cytomegalovirus infection status. Donor age, sex, ethnicity and CMV serostatus were compiled alongside the repertoire data. In addition to the first cohort of 650 to 800 subjects, a separate validation cohort of around 110 different subjects was used. Across 300 to 400 genotyped donors of the cohort, an average of about 250,000 unique TCR beta nucleotide sequences per donor were sequenced, and 15% to 20% of those sequences were non-productive. The later analysis used no new phenotypic data to find candidate immune exposures, relying instead on TCR beta sequences and their occurrence across donors. An earlier analysis of a few hundred of the donors applied high-throughput TCR beta sequencing to assess whether each TCR beta V gene segment acted as functional or pseudogenic. Genome-wide SNP genotypes for about 55% of the 666 donors were used in a later genetic analysis, which treated that subset as a discovery cohort.

The cohort consisted of approximately 670 healthy bone marrow donors. Cohort members were all nominally healthy when sampled, although unrecorded immune exposures were likely present. The donor tested CMV seronegative and was one of the 352 seronegative cohort members. A peripheral blood sample was provided by each donor, and peripheral blood mononuclear cells were used for TCR beta sequencing. Genomic DNA was extracted from the blood cell samples with the Qiagen DNeasy Blood Extraction Kit. The library was generated by the immunoSEQ multiplex PCR assay. For the multiplex PCR, a mixture combining 60 forward primers for TCR Vbeta segments and 13 reverse primers for TCR Jbeta segments was used. The CDR3 region of rearranged TCR beta genes was amplified from genomic DNA with a multiplex PCR assay. The amplified TCR beta libraries were sequenced on the Illumina HiSeq System as 87-base-pair reads. In the original analysis: In a later analysis, 77 million or so unique TCR beta chains were counted across the 650 to 700 repertoires, and approximately 9.9 million of these chains were shared by at least two donors. Raw reads were error-corrected and collapsed into unique sequences with a nearest-neighbor algorithm that merged closely related sequences to remove PCR and sequencing errors. Alignment of CDR3 sequences to IMGT reference sequences was used to assign V, D and J gene segments. For a sequence to be retained, a match of at least six nucleotides to both a V gene segment and a J gene segment was required. A rearrangement was called productive if the CDR3 had no stop codons and remained in frame with V and J, and every other rearrangement was called non-productive. Following IMGT convention, CDR3 was defined as the stretch from the second conserved V-encoded cysteine up to the conserved J-encoded phenylalanine. Sequences without an unambiguous match to a single V gene segment were excluded from the earlier analysis of several hundred of the donors. An earlier analysis of fewer than 750 of the donors classified V segments as functional when productive rearrangements were above 56.7% and as segregating when the standard deviation between donors was above 5%. A statistical classification framework was built to diagnose cytomegalovirus status from the catalog of TCR beta chain sequences. V and J gene assignment, in a later analysis, came from comparing TCR nucleotide sequences with IMGT/GENE-DB human TR gene sequences. Using the TCRdist pipeline, a later analysis assigned CDR3 sequences along with most-parsimonious VDJ recombination scenarios. In a later analysis, every TCR beta chain was defined by the combination of its CDR3 amino acid sequence and its V-gene family, and reads without a unique V-gene family were dropped. As a way to deal with suspected cross-contamination and a sequencing artifact, a later analysis dropped 450 to 600 nucleotide sequences that were highly shared and had low generation probability. In a later analysis, a clonal expansion index for each public chain was calculated from normalized within-repertoire ranks of inferred template counts. A later analysis computed generation probabilities with a VDJ recombination model fitted to out-of-frame rearrangements, and checked the results against IGoR. In a later analysis, hypergeometric tests were used to score TCR-TCR, TCR-HLA and TCR-CMV co-occurrence, with a repertoire-size bias correction applied to TCR pairs. To estimate false discovery rates, a later analysis permuted the HLA or CMV assignments 20 times. In a later analysis, co-occurring TCRs were grouped using DBSCAN, and TCRdist sequence similarity was added for clustering within HLA-allele-positive subsets. Co-occurrence clustering excluded repertoires with fewer than 30,000 or more than 120,000 public chains, plus five with anomalous nucleotide sharing. This is the immuneACCESS table as TCRdb keeps it, with only in-frame sequences that have V and J called. A part of the clones is gone; compared with another copy, unresolved V genes explain less than half, and the rest is unexplained. The V and J calls and clone size come from that table; D and trimming were worked out from the DNA. The sample table shows some 180,000 clones, and over 60% are seen once. 1.5% to 2% of the sample rests with the top ten.

What the study reported, not specific to this receptor: In a later genetic analysis, fewer N-insertions in productive TCRs were reported among donors in an Asian-associated ancestry cluster than the 666-donor mean. Because counts were too low, roughly 16 rarely observed V segments, including chromosome 9 orphons, were left out of the earlier analysis of some 640 of the donors. The authors suggested that the approach could potentially be generalized to other disease states and immunological phenotypes. V-gene and J-gene trimming of TCR beta chains was associated with a missense DCLRE1C variant in a later genetic analysis, and the association was replicated in an independent cohort. In a later analysis, TCR association rates were found to vary across HLA loci, with the most associated TCRs seen for DRB1 alleles and the fewest for HLA-C alleles. In a later analysis, several top co-occurrence clusters were reported to appear linked to parvovirus B19, influenza, CMV and Epstein-Barr virus. Most TCR sequences were seen in very few donors, while some public TCRs were found in many individuals. The classifier was reported to diagnose cytomegalovirus status with high specificity and sensitivity in both the original and validation cohorts. The presence/absence analyses assumed that sequencing depth was roughly uniform across donors, and that assumption may not be true. The 87-base-pair reads could not distinguish some IMGT-functional V segments, including TRBV6-2 and TRBV6-3, so those segments were excluded. A later analysis associated 16,951 TCR beta sequences with specific HLA alleles at a false discovery rate of 0.05. The only immune exposure information available for the cohort was CMV serostatus. Assigning TCR associations to individual alleles was difficult when HLA alleles, especially DR and DQ, strongly co-occurred. A later analysis found that HLA-associated TCR beta chains were more clonally expanded and had lower generation probabilities than equally common non-associated chains. An earlier analysis of around 540 of the donors showed that most TCR beta V segments appeared in productive rearrangements either about 87% or about 30% of the time, which broadly matched IMGT annotations. A further reported finding was that TCR beta sequences accurately predicted the HLA-A and HLA-B alleles for most subjects in the first cohort. The cohort was sequenced for TCR beta chains only, and without alpha or paired-chain data the features that could be detected were limited. Because some donors lacked HLA typing at each locus, the association tests relied only on the typed subset. In vitro tests confirmed that a few of the cytomegalovirus-associated TCR beta chains recognize cytomegalovirus antigens. Linkage disequilibrium might explain the correlated functional status among segregating V segments, but an unknown experimental factor could not be ruled out. A cluster of highly shared sequence variants was judged likely to be a technical artifact of the sequencing pipeline. The study gave a list of 150 to 200 TCR beta chains associated with cytomegalovirus. Most CMV-associated TCR beta chains appeared to be HLA-restricted in a later analysis, and the HLA associations seemed to be driven largely by CMV exposure.

Concerning this clone: Which antigen it targets is not known. Base qualities are not recorded, but no much larger clone differs from it by a single base.

From the cysteine up to the phenylalanine, the CDR3 has a length of 13 residues. The only DNA kept is the CDR3, 39 bases in frame from the first base. V is reduced by 0 bases and J by 8 bases, leaving a spacing of 8 bases between them. CDR1 and CDR2 (SGHTA, FQGNSA) derive from the germline V gene. The chain employs TRBV7-2 and TRBJ2-1, with no D gene named confidently. This sequence was found in a man aged 18 to 35 in good health and CMV-seronegative. Material for sequencing was PBMCs. The CDR3 reads CASSLAIFDEQFF. The nucleotides are TGTGCCAGCAGCTTAGCTATCTTCGATGAGCAGTTCTTC.